The 13 T cell receptor beta chains below all came from one sample that was sequenced in a study of blood T cell repertoires in COVID-19. Sequencing used immunoSEQ multiplex PCR; TCRdb keeps in-frame clones, though not all of them. The sample consists of more than 150,000 clones, over 75% of them appearing once. The sequenced sample was peripheral blood. The receptors stem from a woman over 75 with active or convalescent COVID-19.

J is TRBJ2-2 and V is TRBV18; tentative D call: TRBD2 (5 bases). Looked up from germline, CDR1 is KGHSH and CDR2 is LQKENI. V was clipped by 6 bases and J by 3 bases, with 20 bases between them. This CDR3 region has 17 residues. In DNA form, the CDR3 reads TGTGCCAGCTCCCCTAGCAGTGGAAGGAGATACACCGGGGAGCTGTTTTTT. This gives the protein CASSPSSGRRYTGELFF.

This clone was seen a handful of times. J is TRBJ1-2 and V is TRBV19; the match to TRBD1 covers 10 bases. Germline CDR1 and CDR2: LNHDA and SQIVND (reference sequence). After removal of 2 bases from V and 8 bases from J, the junction contained 8 bases not matched to a gene. The CDR3 has 15 amino acids. The CDR3 sequence: CASSIQTGGVSGYTF. DNA of the CDR3: TGTGCCAGTAGTATACAGACAGGGGGCGTCTCAGGCTACACCTTC.

The chain recombines TRBV2 with TRBJ1-3; no clear D. The CDR3 extends over 13 amino acids. V shed 7 bases and J shed 4 bases, with 11 bases lying between them. The germline V gene has CDR1 SNHLY and CDR2 FYNNEI. DNA for the CDR3: TGTGCCAGCACCGTTGGGCCCGGAAACACCATATATTTT. This sequence encodes CASTVGPGNTIYF.

The genes are TRBV28 and TRBJ1-1; 9 bases are shared with TRBD1. Trimming removed 6 bases from V and 6 bases from J; junction bases left unmatched: 11. Germline CDR1 reads MDHEN; CDR2 reads SYDVKM. The CDR3 runs 15 residues. CDR3 region: CASSIAGTGPSEAFF. CDR3 in DNA: TGTGCCAGCAGCATCGCCGGGACAGGGCCCTCTGAAGCTTTCTTT.

The chain links TRBV27 to TRBJ1-2, with D maybe TRBD1 (6 bases). V lost 8 bases and J lost 3, with 13 bases in between. Germline CDR1 reads MNHEY; CDR2 reads SMNVEV (reference sequence). The CDR3 length is 13 residues. CDR3 residues: CASRLGAYYGYTF. The CDR3 nucleotides read TGTGCCAGCCGACTGGGGGCTTACTATGGCTACACCTTC.

The J gene is TRBJ2-3, the V gene TRBV7-2, with D possibly matching TRBD2 (5 bases). The CDR3 extends over 13 amino acids. Germline V CDR1 and CDR2: SGHTA, FQGNSA. Deletions cut 4 bases from V and 7 bases from J, with 12 bases between. CDR3 nucleotide sequence: TGTGCCAGCAGCTCCGTAGGACTTAATACGCAGTATTTT. As protein: CASSSVGLNTQYF.

This chain uses TRBV10-2 with TRBJ2-3; TRBD2 agrees at 12 bases. There are 15 residues in the CDR3. Trimming took 6 bases from V and 2 from J; bases not matched to a gene: 3. In germline, CDR1 is WSHSY, CDR2 SAAADI. The CDR3 region is CASSASGGDTDTQYF. The CDR3 nucleotides are TGCGCCAGCAGCGCTAGCGGGGGGGACACAGATACGCAGTATTTT.

This chain links TRBV11-2 with TRBJ1-5; D remains ambiguous. There are 12 residues in the CDR3. Between the trimmed V and J ends, which lost 0 bases and 11 bases, there was a span of 8 bases. Germline CDR1 and CDR2: SGHAT and FQNNGV. CDR3 sequence: CASSLDNRAQHF. Written as DNA, the CDR3 is TGTGCCAGCAGCTTAGATAACCGGGCCCAGCATTTT.

The genes are TRBV9 and TRBJ2-5, with TRBD2 identical over 7 bases. The CDR3 totals 12 residues. The ends lost 2 bases at V and 14 bases at J; junction bases unmatched: 9. Germline V gene lookup returns CDR1 SGDLS and CDR2 YYNGEE. Here the CDR3 DNA reads TGTGCCAGCAGCGTGACCGGGACTATCCTTTACTTC. Translated: CASSVTGTILYF.

This sequence joins TRBV4-3 and TRBJ2-1; D possibly corresponds to TRBD2 (6 bases). Trimming removed 1 base from V and 8 bases from J, with 15 bases in between. CDR1 LGHNA and CDR2 YSLEER come from the germline V gene. The CDR3 is 15 residues long. The CDR3 sequence: CASSQVFGGDDEQFF. The CDR3 DNA is TGCGCCAGCAGCCAAGTGTTTGGAGGGGACGATGAGCAGTTCTTC.

This clone was picked up a small number of times. V usage is TRBV5-4 and J usage is TRBJ2-5; D perhaps matches TRBD2 (6 bases). V lost 4 bases and J 4 bases, leaving 17 bases between the germline ends. CDR1 SGHNT and CDR2 YYREEE come from the germline V gene (reference sequence). The CDR3 has 15 amino acids. The CDR3 loop reads CASSGPGAEGETQYF. CDR3 DNA: TGTGCCAGCAGCGGACCGGGAGCTGAGGGAGAGACCCAGTACTTC.

The chain couples TRBV7-9 to TRBJ1-1; a weak D match, TRBD1 (6 bases). The CDR3 has 14 residues. The V gene lost 2 bases and the J gene lost 5 bases, with 12 bases spanning the gap. Germline lookup yields CDR1 SEHNR and CDR2 FQNEAQ (reference sequence). The CDR3 here is CASSLMAGETEAFF. In DNA, the CDR3 is TGTGCCAGCAGCTTAATGGCAGGGGAGACTGAAGCTTTCTTT.

This clone came up once. The J gene is TRBJ2-3, the V gene TRBV4-1, with 9 bases matching TRBD2. CDR1 is MGHRA, CDR2 YSYEKL, per germline. V trimming: 1 base; J trimming: 5 bases; junction bases outside the gene matches: 10. The CDR3 length is 17 residues. The CDR3: CASSQGSGGRVGDTQYF. CDR3 DNA sequence: TGCGCCAGCAGCCAAGGTAGCGGGGGCCGGGTAGGAGATACGCAGTATTTT.